Listed below are T cell receptor beta chains from one sample, sequenced in a study of T-cell memory formation after mild COVID-19. From the 5' RACE reads, TCRdb called clonotypes with MiXCR, one entry per CDR3 protein. The repertoire holds around 400,000 distinct CDR3 sequences, with less than 25% as singletons. Sequenced sample: PBMCs or a T cell subset sorted from them (not recorded which). Source of these receptors: an adult woman who had mild COVID-19 (a few samples of this study predate the infection). Cell type and time point are not known. Both conserved end residues are part of each CDR3. D genes are given only for firm matches. The listing skips clone size in some rows; elsewhere it reads once, few, many or a size class.

j_call d_call clone_size v_call cdr3_nt cdr3_aa
TRBJ1-1 TRBD1 few TRBV24-1 TGTGCCACCAGTGGGACTCGACAGGGGTTCACTGAAGCTTTCTTT CATSGTRQGFTEAFF
TRBJ1-3 TRBD1 NA TRBV7-2 TGTGCCAGCAGCCCCCGTACCGGGACAGGAGTCTCTGGAAACACCATATATTTT CASSPRTGTGVSGNTIYF
TRBJ1-2 NA few TRBV7-9 TGTGCCAGCAGCTTGGGGACGGCGGGTTTCTCCTATGGCTACACCTTC CASSLGTAGFSYGYTF
TRBJ2-7 NA few TRBV18 TGTGCCAGCTCACCAGACAGGTACTACGAGCAGTACTTC CASSPDRYYEQYF
TRBJ2-1 NA NA TRBV5-1 TGCGCCAGCAGCTTGATTGTCGGAGAAGAACAGTTCTTC CASSLIVGEEQFF
TRBJ2-1 NA few TRBV15 TGTGCCACCAGCAGTAGTACAGCCTACAATGAACAGTTCTTC CATSSSTAYNEQFF
TRBJ2-5 NA few TRBV11-3 TGTGCCAGCAGTGGAGTCACCCAAGAGACCCAGTACTTC CASSGVTQETQYF
TRBJ2-5 TRBD2 many TRBV11-2 TGTGCCAGCAGCGCAGGACTAGACCAAGAGACCCAGTACTTC CASSAGLDQETQYF
TRBJ2-1 NA few TRBV24-1 TGTGCCACCAGTGAGACCCGGGACCTTGCGGGTGAGCAGTTCTTC CATSETRDLAGEQFF
TRBJ1-1 TRBD1 few TRBV5-5 TGTGCCAGCAGCGCCCAACAGGGGAAGGGGAACACTGAAGCTTTCTTT CASSAQQGKGNTEAFF
TRBJ2-3 NA NA TRBV11-2 TGTGCCAGCAGCTTAGTGGTCGCCACAGATACGCAGTATTTT CASSLVVATDTQYF
TRBJ1-1 NA few TRBV24-1 TGTGCCACCAGTGATCCCCGACAAGAAGCTTTCTTT CATSDPRQEAFF
TRBJ1-5 TRBD1 NA TRBV11-2 TGTGCCAGCAGCCCCAAGACAGGGGGCGTTCAGCCCCAGCATTTT CASSPKTGGVQPQHF
TRBJ1-2 NA NA TRBV12-3/TRBV12-4 TGTGCCAGCAGTTTGGGACGTCTCTATGGCTACACCTTC CASSLGRLYGYTF
TRBJ2-4 TRBD1 few TRBV15 TGTGCCACCAGCACGGGGACAGTAAAAAACATTCAGTACTTC CATSTGTVKNIQYF
TRBJ1-1 NA few TRBV3-1 TGTGCCAGCAGCGGGGGGCCAGAAGCTTTCTTT CASSGGPEAFF
TRBJ2-7 NA few TRBV7-6 TGTGCCAGCAGCTTAGACCTTTCACCGTCCTACGAGCAGTACTTC CASSLDLSPSYEQYF
TRBJ1-2 NA NA TRBV20-1 TGCAGTGCTAGAGATAGGGAGTATGGCTACACCTTC CSARDREYGYTF
TRBJ1-5 NA few TRBV20-1 TGCAGTGCCTCCTCGGAGGCGGATAATAGCAATCAGCCCCAGCATTTT CSASSEADNSNQPQHF
TRBJ2-1 NA few TRBV5-1 TGCGCCAGCAGCTTAGAGCAGCGGTCGAGCTCCTACAATGAGCAGTTCTTC CASSLEQRSSSYNEQFF
TRBJ1-2 TRBD1 few TRBV20-1 TGCAGTGCCCCAAGGCAGGGACAGGGAGACTATGGCTACACCTTC CSAPRQGQGDYGYTF
TRBJ1-3 NA few TRBV6-5 TGTGCCAGCAGTTACTCTGGGCACTCTGGAAACACCATATATTTT CASSYSGHSGNTIYF
TRBJ1-2 NA NA TRBV7-9 TGTGCCAGCAGCTTAGGGCGTGAGAGACTTTATGGCTACACCTTC CASSLGRERLYGYTF
TRBJ2-3 NA few TRBV7-3 TGTGCCAGCAGTGGCGGGCCGGGCACAGATACGCAGTATTTT CASSGGPGTDTQYF
TRBJ1-4 TRBD1 NA TRBV7-8 TGTGCCAGCAGCCAACAGGGGGCGGGTAATGAAAAACTGTTTTTT CASSQQGAGNEKLFF
TRBJ1-6 NA NA TRBV20-1 TGCAGTGCTAGGGATAGGAGCGAACAGGGCGGTAATTCACCCCTCCACTTT CSARDRSEQGGNSPLHF
TRBJ1-4 TRBD1 many TRBV5-1 TGCGCCAGCAGCTCCGGGACAGATAATGAAAAACTGTTTTTT CASSSGTDNEKLFF
TRBJ1-1 NA once TRBV24-1 TGTGCCACCACCGCAGGGACCCTCACTGAAGCTTTCTTT CATTAGTLTEAFF
TRBJ2-7 NA NA TRBV7-6 TGTGCCAGCAGCTTAGCCGGGACGGGGATCGGCGAGCAGTACTTC CASSLAGTGIGEQYF
TRBJ1-4 NA few TRBV12-3/TRBV12-4 TGTGCCAGCAGCCTAGTGCCACCCGGTGAAAAACTGTTTTTT CASSLVPPGEKLFF
TRBJ2-7 TRBD2 NA TRBV15 TGTGCCACCAGCAGAGAGCTAGCGGTTGTCTACGAGCAGTACTTC CATSRELAVVYEQYF
TRBJ2-7 NA NA TRBV20-1 TGCAGTGCTAGACCTCCGGGACTGAGATCCTACGAGCAGTACTTC CSARPPGLRSYEQYF
TRBJ2-5 NA NA TRBV15 TGTGCCACCAGCCGAGAGGTCCGGGTCGGGGAGACCCAGTACTTC CATSREVRVGETQYF
TRBJ2-5 TRBD1 few TRBV7-2 TGTGCCAGCAGCTTAGCAGTCGGGACAGGGGCTATAGAGACCCAGTACTTC CASSLAVGTGAIETQYF
TRBJ1-4 NA NA TRBV7-9 TGTGCCAGCAGCCGCGGGGGGGCCACTAATGAAAAACTGTTTTTT CASSRGGATNEKLFF